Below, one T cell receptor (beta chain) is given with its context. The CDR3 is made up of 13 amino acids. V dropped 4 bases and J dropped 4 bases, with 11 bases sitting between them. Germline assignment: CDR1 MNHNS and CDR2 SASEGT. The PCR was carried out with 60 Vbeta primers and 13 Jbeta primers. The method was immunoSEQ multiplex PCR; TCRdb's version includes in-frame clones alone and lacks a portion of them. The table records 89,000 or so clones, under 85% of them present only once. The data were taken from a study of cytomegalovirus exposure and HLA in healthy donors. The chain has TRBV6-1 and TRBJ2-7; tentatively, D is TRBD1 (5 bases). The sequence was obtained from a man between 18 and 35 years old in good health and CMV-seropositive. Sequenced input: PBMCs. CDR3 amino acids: CASSVSGMYEQYF. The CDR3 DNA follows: TGTGCCAGCAGTGTATCAGGGATGTACGAGCAGTACTTC.